This T cell receptor beta chain was sequenced during a study of control samples from healthy donors and cancer patients. This clone was found once. Method: immunoSEQ multiplex PCR; TCRdb's copy keeps in-frame clones and lacks some. This sample has 130,000 or so clones; over 75% occur once, and the top ten carry roughly 3.2%. The ends were cut back, 3 bases at V and 6 bases at J, with 15 bases in the middle. The CDR3 totals 15 residues. The V gene's germline CDR1 is ENHRY and CDR2 SYGVKD. The chain uses TRBV10-3 and TRBJ2-1; perhaps TRBD1 as D (6 bases). The sequence was obtained from a man aged 45 to 65 in good health. Sequencing was performed on blood. This CDR3 reads CAISEGQGLGNEQFF. In DNA, the CDR3 is TGTGCCATCAGTGAAGGCCAGGGGTTAGGCAATGAGCAGTTCTTC.